This TCR beta chain was observed in a study of regulatory T cells in long-lasting Graves disease. Study observations and caveats: Limited sample numbers may have lowered accuracy. Graves' patients with persistent disease showed TCR diversity lower than patients newly diagnosed.

This clonotype was picked up many times. Its antigen is currently unknown. V shed 3 bases and J shed 8 bases, with 14 bases lying between them. The germline gives CDR1 MNHGY, CDR2 SVAAGI. This CDR3 comprises 15 residues. The sample's time point: newly diagnosed GD, antithyroid drugs for less than 3 months. Researchers made the TCR library from RNA that was extracted from PBMCs. The authors built TCR beta libraries using iRepertoire HTBI primers and Arm-PCR of CDR3 regions. Each CDR3 protein gets one entry after TCRdb re-called the multiplex PCR reads with MiXCR. The sample includes more than 300,000 distinct CDR3 sequences, about 11% of them seen just once. Separately, the same data were catalogued under a study of T cells in Graves' hyperthyroidism and ophthalmopathy. That paper adds: RT-PCR in the first round (using the HTBI primer set) targeted the TCR CDR3.

This sequence joins TRBV6-9 and TRBJ1-6; D might be TRBD1 (6 bases). Sequenced here: peripheral blood mononuclear cells (PBMCs), sampled at new diagnosis, from a patient treated with antithyroid drugs. This clonotype originated in a woman aged 18-29 years with Graves disease. The CDR3 nucleotides are TGTGCCAGCAGTTACTCGAACAGGGTGGATTCACCCCTCCACTTT. Its translation: CASSYSNRVDSPLHF.